Detailed here is one T cell receptor (beta chain). This entry is derived from a study of blood T cell repertoires in COVID-19. Study-level background: Material from acute and convalescent COVID-19 was sourced from the United States, Italy and Spain. From T cells, B-cell-depleted T cells, or PBMCs came the material, which was cDNA or gDNA.

The CDR3 loop spans 13 amino acids. V was clipped by 3 bases and J by 5 bases, with 10 bases between them. Original data processing: From reference gene primer amplification, estimates of nucleated cell counts were derived. Produced via immunoSEQ multiplex PCR; TCRdb's table is partial and in-frame only. The DNA was the basis for D and trimming; V, J and clone size are from that table. The data contain some 45,000 clones, roughly 87% of them singletons. The sequenced material came from peripheral blood. This sequence joins TRBV12-3 or TRBV12-4 and TRBJ2-5; D may be TRBD2 (6 bases). The receptor was derived from a human donor in a cohort sampled during active COVID-19. The CDR3 reads CASSFGGVETQYF. In DNA, the CDR3 is TGTGCCAGCAGTTTTGGAGGGGTGGAGACCCAGTACTTC.